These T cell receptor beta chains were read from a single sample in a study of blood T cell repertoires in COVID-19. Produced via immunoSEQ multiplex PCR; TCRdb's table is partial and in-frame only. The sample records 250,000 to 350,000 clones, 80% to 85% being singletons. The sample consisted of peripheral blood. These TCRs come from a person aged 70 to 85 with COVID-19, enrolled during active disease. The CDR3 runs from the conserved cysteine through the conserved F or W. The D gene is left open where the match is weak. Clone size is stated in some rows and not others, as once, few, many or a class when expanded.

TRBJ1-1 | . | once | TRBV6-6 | TGTGCCAGCAGTAAGTTGCAGGGGTCGGTCACTGAAGCTTTCTTT | CASSKLQGSVTEAFF
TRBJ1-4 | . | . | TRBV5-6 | TGTGCCAGCAGCTTAGCCCAGAGCGCAACTAATGAAAAACTGTTTTTT | CASSLAQSATNEKLFF
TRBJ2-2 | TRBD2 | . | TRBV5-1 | TGCGCCAGCAGCTTATTTCTTAGCGGGAGTGTAACCGGGGAGCTGTTTTTT | CASSLFLSGSVTGELFF
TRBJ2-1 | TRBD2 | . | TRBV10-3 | TGTGCCATCAGTGAAACTAGCGGGGGCAATGAGCAGTTCTTC | CAISETSGGNEQFF
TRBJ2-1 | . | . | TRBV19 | TGTGCCAGTAAGAGTGATCCCTCCTACAATGAGCAGTTCTTC | CASKSDPSYNEQFF
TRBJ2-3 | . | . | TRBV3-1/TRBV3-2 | TGTGCCAGCAGCCAAGACGAGACTGTCACAGATACGCAGTATTTT | CASSQDETVTDTQYF
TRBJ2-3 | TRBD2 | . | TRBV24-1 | TGTGCCACCAGTGATTTGTCGGGGGGACTAGCGGGAGGCTCGCAGTATTTT | CATSDLSGGLAGGSQYF
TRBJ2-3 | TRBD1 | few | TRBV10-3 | TGTGCCATCAGTGGGGGCAGGGGGAGCACAGATACGCAGTATTTT | CAISGGRGSTDTQYF
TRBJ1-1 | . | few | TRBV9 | TGTGCCAGCAGCGTAGCTCCAGGGAACACTGAAGCTTTCTTT | CASSVAPGNTEAFF
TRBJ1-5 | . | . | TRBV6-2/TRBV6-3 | TGTGCCAGCAGTTACTCGGGGGGGTTTAATAGCAATCAGCCCCAGCATTTT | CASSYSGGFNSNQPQHF
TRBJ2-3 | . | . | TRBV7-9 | TGTGCCAGCAGCTCCGACAGCTACGTAGATACGCAGTATTTT | CASSSDSYVDTQYF
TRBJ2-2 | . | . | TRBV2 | TGTGCCTCATACGGGGGGCCGTTTGCCGGGGAGCTGTTTTTT | CASYGGPFAGELFF
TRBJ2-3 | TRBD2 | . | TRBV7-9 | TGTGCCAGCAGCTTTGGGGGGGGTGAGGGCACAGATACGCAGTATTTT | CASSFGGGEGTDTQYF
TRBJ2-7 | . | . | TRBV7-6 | TGTGCCAGCAGCCTCAGGGCGGGGCAGGGTTACGAGCAGTACTTC | CASSLRAGQGYEQYF
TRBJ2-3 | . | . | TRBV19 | TGTGCCAGTAGTCCCCAGGGTATAGATACGCAGTATTTT | CASSPQGIDTQYF
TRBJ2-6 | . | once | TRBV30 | TGTGCCTGGAGTGAACGGGGAGGTGGGGCCAACGTCCTGACTTTC | CAWSERGGGANVLTF
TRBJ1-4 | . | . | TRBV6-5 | TGTGCCAGCAGTTACTCAAGGGAGGCTAATGAAAAACTGTTTTTT | CASSYSREANEKLFF
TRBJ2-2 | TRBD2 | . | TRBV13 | TGTGCCAGCAGCCTCCGTGGATCAGGACTAGCAGGCACCGGGGAGCTGTTTTTT | CASSLRGSGLAGTGELFF
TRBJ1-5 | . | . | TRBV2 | TGTGCCAGCAGTTTGACGGAGAGTCAGCCCCAGCATTTT | CASSLTESQPQHF
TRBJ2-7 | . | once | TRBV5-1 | TGCGCCAGCAGCTTGGACGGTACCTACGAGCAGTACTTC | CASSLDGTYEQYF
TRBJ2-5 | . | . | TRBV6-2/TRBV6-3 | TGTGCCAGCAGTTACTCCGGCGGGGACCAAGAGACCCAGTACTTC | CASSYSGGDQETQYF
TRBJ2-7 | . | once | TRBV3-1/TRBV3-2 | TGTGCCAGCAGCCACTACGCGACAGCGTCCTACGAGCAGTACTTC | CASSHYATASYEQYF
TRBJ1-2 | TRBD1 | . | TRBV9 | TGTGCCAGCAGCCCAGGGACAGGAAACTATGGCTACACCTTC | CASSPGTGNYGYTF
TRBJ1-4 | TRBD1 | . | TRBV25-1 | TGTGCCAGCAGCCGGACAGGGGGAGGCGAAAAACTGTTTTTT | CASSRTGGGEKLFF
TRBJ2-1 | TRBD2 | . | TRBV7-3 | TGTGCCAGCAGTCGATTATTAGCGGGAGTGAATGAGCAGTTCTTC | CASSRLLAGVNEQFF
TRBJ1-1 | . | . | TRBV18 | TGTGCCAGCTCATCCGGGACAGAAGCTTTCTTT | CASSSGTEAFF
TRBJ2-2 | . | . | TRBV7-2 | TGTGCCAGCAGCTTCCGTAGAGACACCGGGGAGCTGTTTTTT | CASSFRRDTGELFF
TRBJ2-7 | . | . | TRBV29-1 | TGCAGCGTCGCAGGACAAGCTAACTCCTACGAGCAGTACTTC | CSVAGQANSYEQYF
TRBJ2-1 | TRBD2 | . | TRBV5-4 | TGTGCCAGCAGCTTTCATATCGGGGGGGCCATCGATGAGCAGTTCTTC | CASSFHIGGAIDEQFF
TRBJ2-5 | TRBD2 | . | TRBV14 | TGTGCCAGCAGCCAACTTGCAGCGGGGGGAAATATGTACCAAGAGACCCAGTACTTC | CASSQLAAGGNMYQETQYF
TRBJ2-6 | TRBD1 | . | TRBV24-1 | TGTGCCACCAGTGATTTTCAGGGGGCGGGCTCTGGGGCCAACGTCCTGACTTTC | CATSDFQGAGSGANVLTF
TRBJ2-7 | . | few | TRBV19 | TGTGCCAGACTCAGGGACTACGAGCAGTACTTC | CARLRDYEQYF
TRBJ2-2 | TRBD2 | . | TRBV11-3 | TGTGCCAGCAGCTTAGCGCTAGCGGGCGGCACCGGGGAGCTGTTTTTT | CASSLALAGGTGELFF
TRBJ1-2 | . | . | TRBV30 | TGTGCCTGGAGTGCCCTGTTTGACAGCCAATTC | CAWSALFDSQF
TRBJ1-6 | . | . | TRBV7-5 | TGTGTCAGAAGCCCTAGTGTGGATTCACCCCTCCACTTT | CVRSPSVDSPLHF
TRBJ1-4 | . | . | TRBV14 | TGTGCCAGACCCAACGCCAACCAGGTGGGGGGTAATGAAAAACTGTTTTTT | CARPNANQVGGNEKLFF
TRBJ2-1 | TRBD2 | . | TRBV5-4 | TGTGCCAGCAGCCGGGCCGGGACTAGCCTCTACAATGAGCAGTTCTTC | CASSRAGTSLYNEQFF
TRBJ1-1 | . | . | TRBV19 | TGTGCCAGTAGTAAAAACCAGGAGGTGAACACTGAAGCTTTCTTT | CASSKNQEVNTEAFF
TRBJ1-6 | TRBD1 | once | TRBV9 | TGTGCCAGCAGCGGATGGGACAGGGGCAATTCACCCCTCCACTTT | CASSGWDRGNSPLHF
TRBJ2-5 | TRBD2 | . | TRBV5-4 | TGTGCCAGCAGCTTATCTAGCGGGGGGTTCCAAGAGACCCAGTACTTC | CASSLSSGGFQETQYF
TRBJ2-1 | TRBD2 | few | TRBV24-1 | TGTGCCACCAGTGATCCCGCTCAACCCGCGGGAGACCCCAATGAGCAGTTCTTC | CATSDPAQPAGDPNEQFF
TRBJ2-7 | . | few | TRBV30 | TGTGCCTGGAGTGTTAGAGGGCGGGAGCAGTACTTC | CAWSVRGREQYF
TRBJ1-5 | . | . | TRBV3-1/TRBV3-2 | TGTGCCAGCAGCCACGGAAGGTCGGACACCTCGCCCCAGCATTTT | CASSHGRSDTSPQHF
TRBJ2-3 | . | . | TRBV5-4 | TGTGCCAGCCACGAGGTGGGCACAGATACGCAGTATTTT | CASHEVGTDTQYF
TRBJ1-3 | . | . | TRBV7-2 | TGTGCCAGCAGCTTAGTGGAAGTGTGGGCAGTAGGAACCACCATATATTTT | CASSLVEVWAVGTTIYF
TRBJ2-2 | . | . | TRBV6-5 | TGTGCCAGCAGTCAGGGGTCCGCGAACACCGGGGAGCTGTTTTTT | CASSQGSANTGELFF
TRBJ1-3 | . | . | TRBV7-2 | TGTGCCAGCAGCGAGGGGGAGTCAGCTCTCGGAAACACCATATATTTT | CASSEGESALGNTIYF
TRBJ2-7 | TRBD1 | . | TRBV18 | TGTGCCAGCTCACACAGGGGGTATTCCGACTCCTACGAGCAGTACTTC | CASSHRGYSDSYEQYF
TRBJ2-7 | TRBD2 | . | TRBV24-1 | TGTGCCACCAGTGATGTACACCAGCGGGAGGAAACCCACGAGCAGTACTTC | CATSDVHQREETHEQYF
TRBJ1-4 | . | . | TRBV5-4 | TGTGCCAGCAGCTTGGGGTCTAGGTCGGGTGAAAAACTGTTTTTT | CASSLGSRSGEKLFF
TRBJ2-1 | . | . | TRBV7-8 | TGTGCCAGCAGCTCACAGGGCGATGAGCAGTTCTTC | CASSSQGDEQFF
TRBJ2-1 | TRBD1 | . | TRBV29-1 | TGCAGCGGACAGGGATTCCATGAGCAGTTCTTC | CSGQGFHEQFF
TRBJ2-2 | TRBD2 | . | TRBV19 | TGTGCCAGTAGTATATGGACGGGAGGGAGCACCGGGGAGCTGTTTTTT | CASSIWTGGSTGELFF
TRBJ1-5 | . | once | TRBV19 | TGTGCCAGTAGTTATCCCAATCAGCCCCAGCATTTT | CASSYPNQPQHF
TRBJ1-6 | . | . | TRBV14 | TGTGCCAGCAGCCAAGGTCGGGGGGCATCCTATAATTCACCCCTCCACTTT | CASSQGRGASYNSPLHF
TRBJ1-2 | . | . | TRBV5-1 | TGCGCCAGCACGAAGTTCCACGGGGACTATGGCTACACCTTC | CASTKFHGDYGYTF
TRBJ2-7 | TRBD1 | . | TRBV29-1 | TGCAGCGTCTCGCCGGGACAGGGTGAGGAGCAGTACTTC | CSVSPGQGEEQYF